This T cell receptor (beta chain) was found in a study of cytomegalovirus exposure and HLA in healthy donors. Study context: There were around 390 genotyped donors. Of these, about 81% fell in the genetic ancestry cluster associated with self-reported Caucasian donors.

Germline CDR1 reads LGHNA; CDR2 reads YNFKEQ. This CDR3 has 18 residues. Trimming at V came to 0 bases and at J to 7 bases, leaving 18 bases not matched to a gene. Details on this clone: Its target is unknown.

Study-level points and caveats: Earlier analysis looked at TCR beta V segments, and most were productive about 90% or about 30% of the time.

It was with 60 Vbeta and 13 Jbeta primers that the PCR ran. Some clones are missing from TCRdb's copy, which holds only in-frame ones; the method was immunoSEQ multiplex PCR. The table has 95,000 to 150,000 clones, around 67% seen once. V and J are TRBV4-2 and TRBJ2-7, with TRBD2 matching over 7 bases. This sequence was found in a woman in her thirties or forties in good health and CMV-seronegative. Sequencing was done on a sample of PBMCs. Here the CDR3 reads CASSQDWGRAIRVVEQYF. The CDR3, as DNA: TGTGCCAGCAGCCAAGATTGGGGGAGGGCCATCAGAGTAGTTGAGCAGTACTTC.